The source of this TCR beta chain is a study of blood T cell repertoires in COVID-19. The Seattle site enrolled patients during active infection and followed them longitudinally. Clones were read by immunoSEQ multiplex PCR, and TCRdb kept only the in-frame ones, dropping some. The table lists around 300,000 clones, over 80% of them singletons. The length of the CDR3 is 15 residues. V shed 0 bases and J 5 bases; nucleotides not matched to a gene: 7. Germline loops: CDR1 SGHRS, CDR2 YFSETQ. The TCR comes from a woman between 45 and 65 years old with COVID-19, enrolled during active disease. What was sequenced was peripheral blood. The rearrangement links TRBV5-1 to TRBJ1-1; 7 nucleotides align to TRBD1. The CDR3 here is CASSLVSTGSTEAFF. The DNA of the CDR3 is TGCGCCAGCAGCTTGGTCTCGACAGGGAGTACTGAAGCTTTCTTT.